Each of the 14 T cell receptor beta chains below was sequenced from the same sample in a study of spatial heterogeneity in lung cancer. Study-wide findings and caveats: Counts that tracked tumor mutation counts were those of expanded intratumoral alpha and beta TCRs.

What these receptors recognize is not known. Time point reported: sample taken at primary tumor resection. TCRdb ran MiXCR on the 5' RACE reads and lists one entry per CDR3 protein. The table lists some 8,700 distinct CDR3 sequences, 5.4% of them singletons. The source was lung tumor tissue, collected at surgery. The receptors shown here come from a male donor with early-stage non-small cell lung cancer.

This clonotype was observed many times. The chain employs TRBV9 and TRBJ2-1; D possibly matches TRBD1 or TRBD2 (6 bases each). V was cut by 3 bases and J by 2 bases, with 9 bases left in between. This CDR3 has 14 residues. In germline, CDR1 is SGDLS, CDR2 YYNGEE. CDR3 amino acids: CASSEGGPYNEQFF. DNA of the CDR3: TGTGCCAGCAGCGAGGGGGGACCCTACAATGAGCAGTTCTTC.

Regarding this clonotype: This may arise from a read error, as a much more abundant clone is one base away. V and J are TRBV6-2 or TRBV6-3 and TRBJ2-5; D gene ambiguous. Germline loops: CDR1 MNHEY, CDR2 SVGEGT. The CDR3 runs to 12 residues. CDR3 nucleotide sequence: TGTGCCAGCAGCGCTACCCCAGAGACCCACTACTTC. It codes for CASSATPETHYF.

This clonotype came up many times. The rearrangement uses TRBV6-2 or TRBV6-3 and TRBJ2-1; D uncertain. The V and J ends lost 0 bases and 6 bases respectively, with 9 bases between them. Germline values: CDR1 MNHEY, CDR2 SVGEGT. The CDR3 extends over 14 amino acids. CDR3 sequence reads: CASSYSKLSNEQFF. CDR3 nucleotide sequence: TGTGCCAGCAGTTACTCGAAGCTATCCAATGAGCAGTTCTTC.

The sample holds many counts of this clonotype. The V and J genes are TRBV12-3 or TRBV12-4 and TRBJ1-1; TRBD1 is a possible D gene (5 bases). V lost 5 bases and J lost 7, with 11 bases in between. This CDR3 comprises 12 residues. CDR3 in amino acids: CASSLLGDEAFF. In DNA, the CDR3 is TGTGCCAGCAGTCTTTTGGGGGATGAAGCTTTCTTT.

This clonotype was counted many times. This rearrangement joins TRBV15 to TRBJ2-4; possible D gene TRBD1, 6 bases. Trimming removed 6 bases from V and 0 bases from J, with 15 bases in between. The CDR3 covers 16 residues. Germline CDR1 and CDR2: LNHNV and YYDKDF (reference sequence). The CDR3 coding sequence is TGTGCCACCAGTCGAAGACAGGTCTTAGCCAAAAACATTCAGTACTTC. It codes for CATSRRQVLAKNIQYF.

This clonotype appeared many times. The chain combines TRBV29-1 with TRBJ2-7; D unclear. Germline V lookup: CDR1 SQVTM, CDR2 ANQGSEA. This CDR3 has 13 residues. Trimming cost V 4 bases and J 3 bases, with 13 bases left between them. Here the CDR3 reads CSVVLRFNYEQYF. The CDR3, as DNA: TGCAGCGTTGTGTTGAGATTCAACTACGAGCAGTACTTC.

The sample holds many counts of this clonotype. This sequence joins TRBV5-1 and TRBJ2-4, with 7 bases fitting TRBD1. V lost 4 bases and J lost 7; bases outside the gene matches: 11. The CDR3 has 15 residues. Per the germline V gene, CDR1 is SGHRS and CDR2 is YFSETQ. The CDR3 nucleotides are TGCGCCAGCAGCATACTAGGGGGCTCGGGGAACATTCAGTACTTC. This codes for CASSILGGSGNIQYF.

Regarding this clonotype: With a much larger clone just one base away, this may be a read error. The CDR3 loop reads CASSAQILNTEAFF. CDR3 DNA: TGCGCCAGCAGCGCACAGATCTTGAACACTGAAGCTTTCTTT. V usage is TRBV4-3 and J usage is TRBJ1-1; D gene uncertain. The CDR3 is made up of 14 amino acids. Germline V gives CDR1 LGHNA, CDR2 YSLEER. V lost 5 bases and J lost 0, with 10 bases in between.

By its share, this clonotype is medium-sized. In DNA, the CDR3 is TGCGCCAGCGGGTCCGGGGGGGAGCCCCAGCATTTT. Translated: CASGSGGEPQHF. The genes are TRBV10-1 and TRBJ1-5; the D gene is possibly TRBD1 (5 bases). The V end lost 8 bases, the J end lost 8 bases, and 13 bases lay between the germline ends. From germline, CDR1 is WNHNN and CDR2 SYGVQD (reference sequence). This CDR3 has 12 amino acids.

The table lists this clonotype with a few counts. The chain carries TRBV4-1 and TRBJ1-2, with 8 bases lining up with TRBD1. The CDR3 totals 15 residues. V shed 1 base and J 4 bases; nucleotides not matched to a gene: 5. Germline V CDR1 and CDR2: MGHRA, YSYEKL. The CDR3 bases are TGCGCCAGCAGCCAAGCCCACGGGACAGGCTATGGCTACACCTTC. It codes for CASSQAHGTGYGYTF.

In its sample, this clonotype was seen many times. The chain joins TRBV5-1 to TRBJ2-1, with D hard to call. CDR1 and CDR2 (germline): SGHRS, YFSETQ. CDR3 length: 15 residues. V was pared by 2 bases and J by 3 bases, with 12 bases between. As DNA, the CDR3 is TGCGCCAGCAGCTTCGAACGGGTCCGCTACAATGAGCAGTTCTTC. This translates into CASSFERVRYNEQFF.

This clonotype counts as medium-sized. This rearrangement joins TRBV6-1 to TRBJ1-1; tentatively, D is TRBD1 (6 bases). CDR1 is MNHNS and CDR2 is SASEGT in the germline V gene. V was shortened by 11 bases and J by 1 base, with 8 bases between the two germline ends. The CDR3 is 11 residues long. In nucleotides, the CDR3 is TGTGCCGGGGGACAGAACACTGAAGCTTTCTTT. Translating gives CAGGQNTEAFF.

This clonotype was seen repeatedly, ten times or more. The rearrangement links TRBV9 to TRBJ2-7; TRBD2 matches at 8 bases. The CDR3 loop spans 14 amino acids. From germline, CDR1 is SGDLS and CDR2 YYNGEE. V dropped 4 bases and J dropped 5; count of bases not matched to a gene: 8. This CDR3 reads CASSQSGSLNEQYF. The CDR3 DNA is TGTGCCAGCAGCCAGAGCGGGAGCCTGAACGAGCAGTACTTC.

The sample holds many counts of this clonotype. V usage is TRBV29-1 and J usage is TRBJ2-1; D may be TRBD1 or TRBD2 (6 bases each). In germline, CDR1 is SQVTM, CDR2 ANQGSEA. The CDR3 is 13 amino acids. The V and J ends lost 1 base and 4 bases respectively, with 8 bases between them. The CDR3 DNA is TGCAGCGTTGAAGTAGGGGGGTACAATGAGCAGTTCTTC. Protein sequence: CSVEVGGYNEQFF.